The source of this T cell receptor (beta chain) is a study of T cell responses to AZD1222 COVID-19 vaccine. The V gene's germline CDR1 is SGHNT and CDR2 YYREEE (reference sequence). The CDR3 sequence is 14 residues long. Trimming left V 1 base short and J 7 bases short, with 11 bases between. Notes on the study in general: Donors skewed white British and female; clonal diversity was possibly underestimated. Following two doses of AZD1222, Spike-specific TCR breadth and depth rose.

Note on this clone: The antigen remains undetermined.

TCRdb's table, derived via immunoSEQ multiplex PCR, lists solely in-frame clones and lacks some. In the table there are 150,000 to 200,000 clones, 92% of which are singletons. The sequences come from peripheral blood, collected 28 days after the second AZD1222 dose. The chain carries TRBV5-4 and TRBJ2-2, with D unclear. This TCR came from an adult who received the AZD1222 COVID-19 vaccine. The CDR3 region has the DNA TGTGCCAGCAGCTTGCTCGGGTCGTTCGGGGAGCTGTTTTTT. Its translation: CASSLLGSFGELFF.